The rows below give T cell receptor beta chains drawn from one sample of a study of spatial heterogeneity in lung cancer. From the 5' RACE reads, TCRdb called clonotypes with MiXCR, one entry per CDR3 protein. In the table there are approximately 1,600 distinct CDR3 sequences, about 13% of which are singletons. The sample was lung tumor tissue, taken at surgery. The receptors derive from a male donor with early-stage non-small cell lung cancer. Both conserved end residues are part of each CDR3. Fields, in order: V gene, J gene, CDR3 protein.

TRBV7-8	TRBJ2-3	CASSPRTGMGTDTQYF
TRBV29-1	TRBJ1-5	CSVGAGADNQPQHF
TRBV7-2	TRBJ1-1	CASSSNPGNTEAFF
TRBV7-2	TRBJ1-5	CASSLARDEPQHF
TRBV6-1	TRBJ2-1	CASSSGGDNEQFF
TRBV6-5	TRBJ2-1	CASSPIQGNLRQFF
TRBV27	TRBJ1-1	CASSSRRQGWRHTEAFF
TRBV20-1	TRBJ2-1	CSAERGANEQFF
TRBV27	TRBJ2-2	CASSSRTSGRARTGELFF
TRBV20-1	TRBJ2-3	CSARRLASTDTQYF
TRBV7-9	TRBJ2-3	CASSLGDIGTDTQYF
TRBV23-1	TRBJ2-4	CASSQSRGAGIQYF
TRBV11-3	TRBJ2-3	CASSLEVANTQYF
TRBV28	TRBJ2-5	CASSFSIAGQKTQYF
TRBV10-1	TRBJ1-1	CASTGKGTEAFF
TRBV6-5	TRBJ2-7	CASSYSPTGIAYEQYF
TRBV6-1	TRBJ1-5	CASRGLSNQPQHF
TRBV6-6	TRBJ2-7	CASNLRDRGYEQYF
TRBV18	TRBJ2-7	CASSPLTALTPPGEQYF
TRBV9	TRBJ2-3	CASSVEMWGRTDTQYF
TRBV4-1	TRBJ1-1	CASSQAPGNTEAFF
TRBV12-3/TRBV12-4	TRBJ1-2	CASSQGVFNYGYTF
TRBV12-3/TRBV12-4	TRBJ1-1	CASSLMGNTEAFF
TRBV7-8	TRBJ1-2	CASSLNTRSNYGYTF
TRBV6-6	TRBJ2-1	CASSTGGLVGNEQFF
TRBV20-1	TRBJ1-1	CSARDGPGGLNTEAFF
TRBV14	TRBJ2-3	CASSPLRDTQYF
TRBV15	TRBJ2-6	CATSREFLRDTSSGANVLTF
TRBV7-9	TRBJ2-7	CASSPPGVAATYEQYF
TRBV2	TRBJ2-7	CAIMRWREEFEQYF
TRBV7-8	TRBJ1-2	CASSTDRIYGYTF
TRBV6-2/TRBV6-3	TRBJ2-1	CASSLEDRGIYNEQFF
TRBV12-3/TRBV12-4	TRBJ2-7	CASSPGLADVREQYF
TRBV5-5	TRBJ1-1	CASSFRGTEAFF
TRBV10-3	TRBJ1-2	CAISESGEGYGYTF
TRBV5-1	TRBJ2-1	CASSLIGMSYNEQFF
TRBV18	TRBJ1-5	CASSPVRGPNQPQHF
TRBV10-3	TRBJ1-5	CAISVGGREPQHF
TRBV7-6	TRBJ2-5	CASSWGLVSQETQYF
TRBV5-4	TRBJ1-2	CASSLEQGPYGYTF
TRBV2	TRBJ2-5	CASSASAGVRETQYF
TRBV7-6	TRBJ2-7	CASSLRAALTGSYEQYF
TRBV6-6	TRBJ1-1	CASSYPLRVGNTEAFF
TRBV3-1	TRBJ2-3	CASSTEYTQYF
TRBV6-2/TRBV6-3	TRBJ2-7	CASSSAGTGIHEQYF
TRBV5-1	TRBJ2-7	CASSLLGGEAAEQYF
TRBV11-2	TRBJ2-1	CASSLDGGGRTLNEQFF
TRBV28	TRBJ2-1	CASSRGGPYNEQFF
TRBV11-2	TRBJ2-2	CASSLEMVLTGELFF
TRBV28	TRBJ2-7	CASSYSGALSYEQYF
TRBV5-1	TRBJ2-7	CASSFRRGRGSEQYF
TRBV11-2	TRBJ2-1	CASSGDYNEQFF
TRBV20-1	TRBJ2-1	CSVPAGVDEQFF
TRBV6-1	TRBJ1-5	CASSEGGGQPQHF
TRBV3-1	TRBJ1-2	CASSQGGRAGYTF
TRBV5-1	TRBJ2-5	CASSLGQGQETQYF
TRBV7-9	TRBJ1-2	CASSSGQRRVGYTF